One and the same sample provided the 22 T cell receptor beta chains below, sequenced in a study of tumor and adjacent non-tumor tissue in lung cancer. This sample's RNA came from whole unsorted tissue. Three rounds of nested PCR, following a modified ARM-PCR protocol, produced the TCRbeta library. TCRdb re-analysed the multiplex PCR reads in MiXCR, keeping a single row per CDR3 protein. The sample contains some 90,000 distinct CDR3 sequences, about 66% of which appear only once. Sample: lung tumor tissue. All receptors come from a man between 65 and 85 years old with non-small cell lung cancer.

This chain links TRBV10-3 with TRBJ1-5; TRBD1 aligns across 8 bases. Germline loops: CDR1 ENHRY, CDR2 SYGVKD. The CDR3 loop spans 15 amino acids. The trim removed 0 bases at V and 7 bases at J, leaving 5 bases unmatched. This CDR3 is CAISESGTGEQPQHF. The CDR3 DNA follows: TGTGCCATCAGTGAGTCTGGGACAGGCGAACAGCCCCAGCATTTT.

The chain joins TRBV28 to TRBJ2-3, with TRBD2 matching over 11 bases. The CDR3 has 17 amino acids. Per the germline V gene, CDR1 is MDHEN and CDR2 is SYDVKM. Trimming removed 5 bases from V and 3 bases from J; junction bases left unmatched: 10. CDR3 region: CASSQPPSGRRTDTQYF. The CDR3 DNA reads TGTGCCAGCAGTCAACCGCCTAGCGGGAGGAGGACAGATACGCAGTATTTT.

As regards this clonotype: Just one base apart from a much larger clone, this may be a read error. The rearrangement uses TRBV6-2 or TRBV6-3 and TRBJ2-7; D gene uncertain. The germline gives CDR1 MNHEY, CDR2 SVGEGT. The V and J ends lost 2 bases and 0 bases respectively, with 8 bases between them. This CDR3 is built from 14 residues. CDR3 amino acids: CASSYPKSSYEQYF. For the CDR3, the DNA is TGTGCCAGCAGTTACCCTAAGAGCTCCTACGAGCAGTACTTC.

In its sample, this clonotype was seen many times. CDR3 region: CASSLASGGSPGETQYF. The CDR3 coding sequence is TGTGCCAGCAGCTTAGCCTCAGGCGGGAGCCCGGGGGAGACCCAGTACTTC. V is TRBV11-2 and J is TRBJ2-5, with 7 nucleotides matching TRBD2. In germline, CDR1 is SGHAT, CDR2 FQNNGV. The CDR3 is 17 amino acids. V was pared by 1 base and J by 5 bases, with 13 bases of the junction left unmatched.

Remarks on this clonotype: One junction end does not reproduce the germline sequence, and a read error may be involved. The V gene is TRBV6-6, the J gene TRBJ1-6; weak D call: TRBD1 (6 bases). CDR1 is MNHNY and CDR2 is SVGAGI in the germline V gene (reference sequence). The CDR3 extends over 17 amino acids. CDR3 region: CVSSYSGGAPHYSPLHF. The CDR3, as DNA: TGTGTCAGCAGTTACTCCGGGGGCGCCCCCCACTATTCACCCCTCCACTTT.

Notes on this clonotype: The junction departs from the called germline gene at one end, perhaps through a read error. The chain employs TRBV6-5 and TRBJ2-2; unclear D gene. Germline V gene data show CDR1 as MNHEY and CDR2 as SVGAGI. This CDR3 is 13 amino acids long. The CDR3 region has the DNA TGTGCTAGCAGTCTGGGTCGAGGCGGGGAGCTGTTTTTT. Encoded protein: CASSLGRGGELFF.

The rearrangement uses TRBV20-1 and TRBJ2-1; tentative D call: TRBD2 (5 bases). Germline V lookup: CDR1 DFQATT, CDR2 SNEGSKA (reference sequence). The CDR3 sequence is 13 residues long. Trimming left V 5 bases short and J 5 bases short, with 13 bases between. The CDR3 sequence is CSALSGLNNEQFF. CDR3 nucleotide sequence: TGCAGTGCTCTCTCCGGACTGAACAATGAGCAGTTCTTC.

A word on this clonotype: Germline and junction disagree at one end, which may indicate a read error. CDR3 DNA: TGCAGTGCTAGAGATCTGGGTCAGGGGGTTCACGCTGAAGCGTTCTTT. This encodes CSARDLGQGVHAEAFF. The rearrangement uses TRBV20-1 and TRBJ1-1, with 7 positions matching TRBD1. In germline, CDR1 is DFQATT, CDR2 SNEGSKA (reference sequence). The CDR3 contains 16 residues.

As for this clonotype: One end of the junction is discordant with germline, which a read error may explain. The chain carries TRBV29-1 and TRBJ2-7; D is possibly TRBD1 or TRBD2 (6 bases each). CDR3 length: 11 residues. Germline-derived CDR1 and CDR2 are SQVTM and ANQGSEA. The CDR3: CSIESGAEQYF. For the CDR3, the DNA is TGCAGCATTGAGTCGGGGGCCGAACAGTACTTC.

With regard to this clonotype: Germline and junction disagree at one end, which may indicate a read error. The rearrangement links TRBV11-2 to TRBJ2-2, with TRBD1 matching over 9 bases. CDR1 and CDR2 (germline): SGHAT, FQNNGV. The CDR3 spans 18 residues. The CDR3 region is CASSLYWTGAPNTGELFF. The CDR3 bases are TGTGCCAGCAGCTTATACTGGACAGGGGCCCCGAATACCGGGGAGCTGTTTTTT.

This clonotype appeared a few times. Since no conserved phenylalanine or tryptophan closes the CDR3, a read error is the likely cause. The chain has TRBV5-1 and TRBJ2-5; 7 bases match TRBD2. The CDR3 spans 15 residues. Looked up from germline, CDR1 is SGHRS and CDR2 is YFSETQ. The junction had 3 bases not matched to a gene; V was cut back by 0 bases and J by 1 base. CDR3 loop: CASSLGGGSQETQYL. CDR3 in DNA: TGCGCCAGCAGCTTGGGCGGCGGGAGCCAAGAGACCCAGTACCTC.

On this clonotype itself: The junction departs from the called germline gene at one end, perhaps through a read error. This chain uses TRBV11-2 with TRBJ2-3, with D tentatively TRBD2 (5 bases). The germline V gene has CDR1 SGHAT and CDR2 FQNNGV. The CDR3 contains 19 residues. The CDR3 sequence is CARRSESRKGLRTTDTQYF. Here the CDR3 DNA reads TGTGCCAGAAGATCTGAAAGCCGTAAAGGACTCCGAACCACAGATACGCAATATTTT.

Comments on this clonotype: Lacking the conserved final phenylalanine or tryptophan, this CDR3 likely reflects a read error. This rearrangement joins TRBV11-2 to TRBJ2-2, with 8 bases fitting TRBD1. The CDR3 sequence is 12 residues long. The J segment lost 9 bases and the V segment lost 11 bases, leaving 8 bases of the junction unmatched. Germline CDR1 reads SGHAT; CDR2 reads FQNNGV. This CDR3 reads CAGQGSTRELFL. The CDR3 bases are TGTGCCGGACAGGGTTCGACCCGGGAGCTGTTTTTA.

Worth noting for this clonotype: The CDR3 does not close with the conserved phenylalanine or tryptophan, likely indicating a read error. The CDR3 bases are TGTGTCAGCAGTGAGGAAGTGGGGAACTCTGGAAACACCATATATTCT. Translation: CVSSEEVGNSGNTIYS. The J gene is TRBJ1-3, the V gene TRBV6-1; D uncertain. This CDR3 spans 16 amino acids. CDR1 is MNHNS, CDR2 SASEGT, per germline.

This clonotype was observed many times. The V call is TRBV7-9, the J call TRBJ2-4, with D unclear. The germline V gene has CDR1 SEHNR and CDR2 FQNEAQ (reference sequence). Deletions cut 5 bases from V and 0 bases from J, with 11 bases between. The length of the CDR3 is 15 residues. In DNA, the CDR3 is TGTGCCAGCAGCCAGACCGCTCGAGCCAAAAACATTCAGTACTTC. It yields the protein CASSQTARAKNIQYF.

This clonotype occurred a few times. The chain recombines TRBV2 with TRBJ1-2, with 7 bases lining up with TRBD1. The CDR3 runs 14 residues. The trim removed 6 bases at V and 0 bases at J, leaving 4 bases unmatched. Per germline, CDR1 SNHLY and CDR2 FYNNEI. CDR3 sequence reads: CASRKTGSNYGYTF. In nucleotides, the CDR3 is TGTGCCAGCAGAAAGACAGGGTCTAACTATGGCTACACCTTC.

As for this clonotype: Sequence at one end of the junction differs from germline and may be a read error. The chain links TRBV30 to TRBJ1-1; D unresolved. Germline V gives CDR1 GTSNPN, CDR2 SVGIG (reference sequence). The CDR3 is 13 residues long. This CDR3 reads CAWSVLYDTEAYF. The DNA of the CDR3 is TGTGCCTGGAGTGTACTGTACGACACTGAAGCTTACTTT.

A word on this clonotype: Compared with germline, one end of the junction differs, possibly owing to a read error. V gene TRBV6-1 combines with J gene TRBJ2-7, with 7 bases aligning to TRBD1. The length of the CDR3 is 13 residues. Germline V CDR1 and CDR2: MNHNS, SASEGT. CDR3 in amino acids: CASKGTDAYGQYF. CDR3 DNA sequence: TGTGCCAGCAAGGGGACAGACGCCTACGGGCAGTACTTC.

This clonotype came up a few times. A much more abundant neighbour one base away suggests this may be a read error. The chain joins TRBV29-1 to TRBJ2-5; D is ambiguous. Germline CDR1 is SQVTM and CDR2 is ANQGSEA. The CDR3 is 11 residues long. The CDR3 nucleotides are TGCTGCGTCTCACACGGGGAGACCCAGTACTTC. Its translation: CCVSHGETQYF.

This chain uses TRBV20-1 with TRBJ2-5, with D hard to call. The V end was cut by 0 bases, the J end by 5 bases, with 25 bases between. From germline, CDR1 is DFQATT and CDR2 SNEGSKA (reference sequence). The CDR3 extends over 18 amino acids. The CDR3 protein is CSARDTMRGAEYGETQYF. The DNA for the CDR3 is TGCAGTGCTAGAGATACGATGAGAGGCGCGGAGTACGGCGAGACCCAGTACTTC.

The chain links TRBV12-3 or TRBV12-4 to TRBJ1-3; a possible D gene is TRBD1 (5 bases). The CDR3 contains 15 residues. V dropped 10 bases and J dropped 2 bases, with 18 bases sitting between them. The chain's CDR3 is CANRFNGTAGNTIYF. The CDR3 DNA reads as TGTGCCAACAGGTTCAACGGGACGGCTGGAAACACCATATATTTT.

There are many counts of this clonotype. The chain carries TRBV4-2 and TRBJ2-2, with TRBD2 identical over 11 bases. V shed 2 bases, J shed 7 bases, and the junction held 6 bases outside the gene matches. CDR1 LGHNA and CDR2 YNFKEQ come from the germline V gene. The CDR3 sequence is 16 residues long. CDR3 nucleotide sequence: TGTGCCAGCAGCCAAACTAGCGGGAGTTTAGGCGGGGAGCTGTTTTTT. Its protein product is CASSQTSGSLGGELFF.